What follows are 17 T cell receptor beta chains derived from one specimen sequenced in a study of low-dose radiotherapy and immunotherapy resistance in tumors. Time point here: before trial treatment. Alpha- and beta-chain coverage of first-strand cDNA came from TRAV- and TRBV-specific primers. It was with a constant-region primer and a V-primer adapter that TCRs were amplified over approximately 18 PCR cycles. One entry per CDR3 protein, called by TCRdb with MiXCR from the reads. This table holds approximately 90,000 distinct CDR3 sequences, more than 7.5% found once. The starting material was PBMCs, obtained before treatment. These receptors originate from a male donor with prostate cancer.

Notes on this clonotype: A far larger clone is off by one base, so a read error is likely. It is unclear where the CDR3 begins or ends on the DNA, so no DNA is shown, and the CDR3 is as TCRdb lists it. The V gene is TRBV26, the J gene TRBJ2-1; the table's D call, TRBD1, was not checked against the DNA. TRBV26 is a known pseudogene. The CDR3 contains 14 residues when both ends are counted. CDR3 region: CASSSSGAQNEQFF.

The chain has TRBV18 and TRBJ1-6; TRBD1 agrees at 7 bases. Germline V CDR1 and CDR2: KGHSH, LQKENI. This CDR3 region has 13 residues. Trimming took 10 bases from V and 8 from J; bases not matched to a gene: 8. This CDR3 reads CATRRTGDSPLHF. In DNA form, the CDR3 reads TGTGCCACCAGACGGACAGGAGATTCACCCCTCCACTTT. Full variable domain (remainder filled in from reference TRBV18 and TRBJ1-6): NAGVMQNPRHLVRRRGQEARLRCSPMKGHSHVYWYRQLPEEGLKFMVYLQKENIIDESGMPKERFSAEFPKEGPSILRIQQVVRGDSAAYFCATRRTGDSPLHFGNGTRLTVT.

The chain combines TRBV14 with TRBJ1-1; D perhaps matches TRBD1 (5 bases). V lost 5 bases, J lost 4 bases, and 14 bases lay in between. Germline CDR1 reads SGHDN; CDR2 reads FVKESK. The CDR3 has 14 amino acids. In DNA form, the CDR3 reads TGTGCCAGCAGCATGCCGGGGGTGGGCACTGAAGCTTTCTTT. Amino acid sequence: CASSMPGVGTEAFF.

This clonotype was observed many times. V and J are TRBV5-1 and TRBJ2-7; 12 positions match TRBD2. The junction had 6 bases not matched to a gene; V was cut back by 4 bases and J by 4 bases. This CDR3 has 15 amino acids. In germline, CDR1 is SGHRS, CDR2 YFSETQ. The CDR3 here is CASSPRTSGIYEQYF. Written as DNA, the CDR3 is TGCGCCAGCAGCCCTAGGACTAGCGGGATATACGAGCAGTACTTC.

In this sample, this clonotype turned up many times. This sequence joins TRBV5-1 and TRBJ2-7; 10 positions match TRBD2. The germline gives CDR1 SGHRS, CDR2 YFSETQ. The length of the CDR3 is 14 residues. With V trimmed by 6 bases and J by 1 base, 4 bases remained unmatched. This chain's CDR3 is CASKKLAGSYEQYF. In nucleotides, the CDR3 is TGCGCCAGCAAGAAACTAGCGGGATCCTACGAGCAGTACTTC.

This sequence joins TRBV28 and TRBJ1-1; D may be TRBD1 (6 bases). The CDR3 is made up of 13 amino acids. Germline V gene lookup returns CDR1 MDHEN and CDR2 SYDVKM. Trimming took off 7 bases at V and 5 bases at J, with 14 bases between the two ends. CDR3 DNA: TGTGCCAGCACGGAGGGGGGGAGGACTGAAGCTTTCTTT. This encodes CASTEGGRTEAFF.

This clonotype was observed many times. This chain connects TRBV27 to TRBJ2-2, with D possibly matching TRBD1 (5 bases). V was cut by 6 bases and J by 3 bases, with 8 bases left in between. In germline, CDR1 is MNHEY, CDR2 SMNVEV (reference sequence). This CDR3 spans 13 amino acids. For the CDR3, the DNA is TGTGCCAGCAGGCGGACATACACCGGGGAGCTGTTTTTT. It codes for CASRRTYTGELFF.

About this clonotype itself: A far larger clone lies a single base away; this is likely a read error. This chain links TRBV5-3 with TRBJ2-3; 7 bases fit TRBD1. TRBV5-3 is an ORF for which the function is uncertain. Germline trimming cut 8 bases from V and 6 bases from J; bases unmatched to any gene: 15. The CDR3 loop spans 15 amino acids. CDR3 region: CASSPTNRGWDTQYF. The CDR3 DNA sequence: TGTGCCAGCAGCCCCACGAACAGGGGTTGGGATACGCAGTATTTT.

The table lists this clonotype with many counts. The chain recombines TRBV12-3 or TRBV12-4 with TRBJ2-1, with TRBD1 identical over 8 bases. The CDR3 spans 16 residues. V was clipped by 6 bases and J by 0 bases; unmatched bases: 7. The CDR3 DNA is TGTGCCAGCAGACAATTTACAGGGGGCTCCTACAATGAGCAGTTCTTC. Translated: CASRQFTGGSYNEQFF.

This clonotype was counted at least ten times. The chain employs TRBV5-1 and TRBJ1-1; 7 bases line up with TRBD1. The germline V gene has CDR1 SGHRS and CDR2 YFSETQ. After removal of 4 bases from V and 1 base from J, the junction contained 4 bases not matched to a gene. This CDR3 contains 14 residues. The CDR3 sequence: CASSIGGQNTEAFF. For the CDR3, the DNA is TGCGCCAGCAGCATAGGGGGCCAGAACACTGAAGCTTTCTTT.

This clonotype was picked up many times. The genes are TRBV12-3 or TRBV12-4 and TRBJ1-6, with 7 bases aligning to TRBD1. The V segment lost 2 bases and the J segment 8 bases; nucleotides outside the gene matches: 0. This CDR3 spans 13 amino acids. The DNA for the CDR3 is TGTGCCAGCAGTTTAACAGGGGATTCACCCCTCCACTTT. The encoded protein is CASSLTGDSPLHF.

This clonotype was seen ten or more times. The rearrangement uses TRBV20-1 and TRBJ1-4; D not resolved. The V gene lost 0 bases and the J gene lost 4 bases, with 9 bases spanning the gap. Germline V gene lookup returns CDR1 DFQATT and CDR2 SNEGSKA (reference sequence). The CDR3 length is 14 residues. The CDR3: CSAREAGVNEKLFF. As DNA, the CDR3 is TGCAGTGCTAGAGAGGCAGGAGTTAATGAAAAACTGTTTTTT.

The sample holds many counts of this clonotype. CDR3 bases: TGTGCCAGCAGTTTAGGGGGGACTCAAGAGGGGGGCTACACCTTC. It codes for CASSLGGTQEGGYTF. The chain couples TRBV28 to TRBJ1-2, with D perhaps matching TRBD1 (5 bases). The CDR3 totals 15 residues. Trimming took off 2 bases at V and 8 bases at J, with 18 bases between the two ends. Per the germline V gene, CDR1 is MDHEN and CDR2 is SYDVKM.

This clonotype was counted at least ten times. The V and J genes are TRBV7-9 and TRBJ1-1; TRBD1 aligns across 7 bases. From germline, CDR1 is SEHNR and CDR2 FQNEAQ (reference sequence). V was pared by 1 base and J by 3 bases, with 5 bases of the junction left unmatched. This CDR3 is built from 15 residues. The CDR3 coding sequence is TGTGCCAGCAGCTTAGTAACAGGGGCTCACACTGAAGCTTTCTTT. It codes for CASSLVTGAHTEAFF. The whole variable domain, filled in from reference TRBV7-9 and TRBJ1-1, reads DTGVSQNPRHKITKRGQNVTFRCDPISEHNRLYWYRQTLGQGPEFLTYFQNEAQLEKSRLLSDRFSAERPKGSFSTLEIQRTEQGDSAMYLCASSLVTGAHTEAFFGQGTRLTVV.

This clonotype was observed many times. This CDR3 reads CASSQVWGASYEQYF. Written as DNA, the CDR3 is TGTGCCAGCAGCCAAGTGTGGGGGGCCTCCTACGAGCAGTACTTC. The chain employs TRBV3-1 and TRBJ2-7, with D perhaps matching TRBD1 or TRBD2 (6 bases each). Germline lookup yields CDR1 LGHDT and CDR2 YNNKEL (reference sequence). This CDR3 has 15 residues. V gave up 1 base and J gave up 0 bases, with 10 bases separating them.

This clonotype appeared many times. The chain combines TRBV7-2 with TRBJ2-7; D unclear. There are 15 residues in the CDR3. Germline assignment: CDR1 SGHTA and CDR2 FQGNSA. V dropped 1 base and J dropped 0 bases, with 10 bases sitting between them. CDR3 region: CASSLDRYSSYEQYF. The CDR3 coding sequence is TGTGCCAGCAGCTTAGATCGCTATAGCTCCTACGAGCAGTACTTC.

This clonotype was recorded at least ten times. This chain links TRBV9 with TRBJ2-2; 8 positions agree with TRBD2. The CDR3 consists of 15 residues. Germline V gene data show CDR1 as SGDLS and CDR2 as YYNGEE. V lost 4 bases, J lost 4 bases, and 6 bases stayed unmatched. CDR3 bases: TGTGCCAGCAGCCCGGGACTAGGTGGCACCGGGGAGCTGTTTTTT. This sequence encodes CASSPGLGGTGELFF.